The 8 T cell receptor beta chains reported below all come from one sample, sequenced in a study of T cells in Graves' hyperthyroidism and ophthalmopathy. Amplification targeted TCR beta CDR3 regions from RNA transcripts. First-round RT-PCR with HTBI primers amplified the TCR CDR3 region. From the multiplex PCR reads, TCRdb called clonotypes with MiXCR, one entry per CDR3 protein. The sample yields around 580,000 distinct CDR3 sequences, over 15% seen once. Sequenced: blood. Every receptor here comes from a woman aged 18 to 35 with Graves' hyperthyroidism.

This clonotype was recorded many times. The J gene is TRBJ2-1, the V gene TRBV6-1; 7 bases map to TRBD1. The V gene's germline CDR1 is MNHNS and CDR2 SASEGT. Losses at the gene ends were 5 bases for V and 6 bases for J; bases not matched to a gene: 10. The CDR3 consists of 15 residues. Here the CDR3 DNA reads TGTGCCAGCAGTTACTTACCGGGGACAGTCAATGAGCAGTTCTTC. It translates to CASSYLPGTVNEQFF.

This clonotype has at least ten counts. The chain is built from TRBV24-1 and TRBJ2-1, with D perhaps matching TRBD2 (6 bases). Per germline, CDR1 KGHDR and CDR2 SFDVKD. The CDR3 has 16 amino acids. V was trimmed by 6 bases and J by 1 base, leaving 15 bases between them. The CDR3 coding sequence is TGTGCCACCAGTTTGGCACTAGCTGGATCCTACAATGAGCAGTTCTTC. Protein product: CATSLALAGSYNEQFF.

This clonotype was seen repeatedly, ten times or more. The rearrangement joins TRBV5-5 to TRBJ1-2, with TRBD1 identical over 10 bases. The CDR3 has 16 residues. J gave up 4 bases and V 2 bases, and 8 bases lay outside the gene matches. CDR1 and CDR2 (germline): SGHKS, YYEKEE (reference sequence). The CDR3 reads CASSLWTGGFGYGYTF. The CDR3 DNA is TGTGCCAGCAGCTTATGGACAGGGGGATTTGGCTATGGCTACACCTTC.

This clonotype was counted only a few times. This chain connects TRBV9 to TRBJ2-2, with a tentative D call TRBD2 (5 bases). Germline V gene lookup returns CDR1 SGDLS and CDR2 YYNGEE. Trimming cost V 4 bases and J 1 base, with 17 bases left between them. The CDR3 contains 17 residues. CDR3 DNA sequence: TGTGCCAGCAGCCCACGCCGGGGTACTAAGAACACCGGGGAGCTGTTTTTT. Amino acid sequence: CASSPRRGTKNTGELFF.

At least ten counts were recorded for this clonotype. The chain recombines TRBV11-2 with TRBJ2-1; perhaps D is TRBD1 or TRBD2 (5 bases each). There are 15 residues in the CDR3. Trimming took off 6 bases at V and 0 bases at J, with 12 bases between the two ends. The germline CDR1 and CDR2 sequences are SGHAT and FQNNGV. The CDR3 nucleotides are TGTGCCAGCAGAGGTTGGGGGAGCTCCTACAATGAGCAGTTCTTC. Amino acids: CASRGWGSSYNEQFF.

This clonotype appeared many times. The chain recombines TRBV18 with TRBJ2-1, with D possibly being TRBD1 (7 bases). Germline lookup yields CDR1 KGHSH and CDR2 LQKENI. Trimming removed 3 bases at V and 2 bases at J, with 11 bases between. The CDR3 runs to 15 residues. The CDR3 DNA follows: TGTGCCAGCTCACCGCGGGGACAGCCCTACAATGAGCAGTTCTTC. Protein product: CASSPRGQPYNEQFF.

The table lists this clonotype with a few counts. The chain carries TRBV29-1 and TRBJ2-7; D may correspond to TRBD1 or TRBD2 (5 bases each). V was pared by 4 bases and J by 3 bases, with 10 bases between. The V gene's germline CDR1 is SQVTM and CDR2 ANQGSEA. CDR3 length: 12 residues. The CDR3 DNA reads TGCAGCGTTGCCGGGACCGGCTACGAGCAGTACTTC. Translating it yields CSVAGTGYEQYF.

This clonotype showed up many times. The V gene is TRBV2, the J gene TRBJ1-2; D not resolved. V was cut by 0 bases and J by 4 bases, with 12 bases left in between. Germline assignment: CDR1 SNHLY and CDR2 FYNNEI. This CDR3 is built from 15 residues. The CDR3 bases are TGTGCCAGCAGTGAAGCGCGAGGTACCTTCTATGGCTACACCTTC. Protein product: CASSEARGTFYGYTF.